The 20 T cell receptor beta chains reported below all come from one sample, sequenced in a study of shared clonotypes between healthy human individuals. Naive CD8 cells lacked CD45RO, underwent positive selection for CCR7 and left out terminally differentiated effector memory CD45RA+ cells. Clones were read by immunoSEQ multiplex PCR, and TCRdb kept only the in-frame ones, dropping some. Of just over 2,000,000 clones in the sample, less than 95% were seen once. Input material: naive CD8+ T cells sorted from blood. These receptors came from a man aged 18 to 35 in good health.

The J gene is TRBJ2-1, the V gene TRBV11-2; D uncertain. CDR1 and CDR2 from the germline V gene are SGHAT and FQNNGV. V was shortened by 3 bases and J by 7 bases, with 7 bases between the two germline ends. The CDR3 has 12 amino acids. CDR3 DNA: TGTGCCAGCAGCTTCTGGGTAAATGAGCAGTTCTTC. This translates into CASSFWVNEQFF.

The rearrangement links TRBV6-5 to TRBJ1-1, with D possibly TRBD1 on 5 matching bases. This CDR3 contains 14 residues. Trimming left V 7 bases short and J 2 bases short, with 14 bases between. Looked up from germline, CDR1 is MNHEY and CDR2 is SVGAGI. The CDR3 region has the DNA TGTGCCAGCACCCCGACAGCATCTAACACTGAAGCTTTCTTT. Amino acid sequence: CASTPTASNTEAFF.

The CDR3 sequence: CASSSLRVQGNTEAFF. The CDR3 DNA reads as TGTGCCAGCAGTTCCTTAAGGGTACAGGGGAACACTGAAGCTTTCTTT. The rearrangement joins TRBV27 to TRBJ1-1; possible D gene TRBD1, 6 bases. Germline values: CDR1 MNHEY, CDR2 SMNVEV (reference sequence). Trimming cost V 4 bases and J 1 base, with 16 bases left between them. The CDR3 is 16 residues long.

This clone was recorded once. This chain connects TRBV5-1 to TRBJ2-7, with 7 positions matching TRBD2. V was clipped by 4 bases and J by 2 bases; unmatched bases: 9. Germline CDR1 reads SGHRS; CDR2 reads YFSETQ. There are 15 residues in the CDR3. This CDR3 is CASSPMGGYPYEQYF. Here the CDR3 DNA reads TGCGCCAGCAGCCCTATGGGGGGGTACCCCTACGAGCAGTACTTC.

The V call is TRBV4-1, the J call TRBJ2-4; D is tentatively TRBD1 or TRBD2 (7 bases each). Germline CDR1 MGHRA, CDR2 YSYEKL. This CDR3 region has 17 residues. The ends were cut back, 0 bases at V and 7 bases at J, with 19 bases in the middle. The DNA of the CDR3 is TGCGCCAGCAGCCAAGATAGGGAGGGGGCTGGCTGGAACATTCAGTACTTC. This gives the protein CASSQDREGAGWNIQYF.

The V gene is TRBV19, the J gene TRBJ2-7, with a weak D call TRBD2 (5 bases). From germline, CDR1 is LNHDA and CDR2 SQIVND (reference sequence). Trimming took off 5 bases at V and 1 base at J, with 15 bases between the two ends. The CDR3 has 15 residues. In DNA form, the CDR3 reads TGTGCCAGTAGTTCCGGACTTTTAGGGTCCTACGAGCAGTACTTC. It translates to CASSSGLLGSYEQYF.

As concerns this clone: The identical CDR3 is also encoded by other nucleotide sequences in the sample. The V gene is TRBV5-6, the J gene TRBJ2-7; unclear D gene. V dropped 0 bases and J dropped 3 bases, with 4 bases sitting between them. This CDR3 has 12 amino acids. Germline lookup yields CDR1 SGHDT and CDR2 YYEEEE. DNA of the CDR3: TGTGCCAGCAGCTTGGGGAACTACGAGCAGTACTTC. It yields the protein CASSLGNYEQYF.

The chain has TRBV6-5 and TRBJ1-3; no reliable D call. CDR3 length: 14 residues. Germline lookup yields CDR1 MNHEY and CDR2 SVGAGI. Trimming removed 5 bases from V and 3 bases from J, with 11 bases in between. CDR3 sequence reads: CASSQDGVGNTIYF. The CDR3 nucleotides read TGTGCCAGCAGTCAGGACGGAGTTGGAAACACCATATATTTT.

The rearrangement joins TRBV7-3 to TRBJ2-1; the D gene is possibly TRBD2 (5 bases). This CDR3 contains 13 residues. The germline CDR1 and CDR2 sequences are SGHTA and FQGTGA. Trimming stripped 5 bases from V and 5 bases from J, with 10 bases between. The CDR3 nucleotides are TGTGCCAGCAGCAAACTAGTCAACAATGAGCAGTTCTTC. Encoded protein: CASSKLVNNEQFF.

V gene TRBV4-3 combines with J gene TRBJ2-1; 7 bases agree with TRBD1. Germline CDR1 reads LGHNA; CDR2 reads YSLEER. J gave up 3 bases and V 0 bases, and 5 bases lay outside the gene matches. The length of the CDR3 is 16 residues. The CDR3 DNA sequence: TGCGCCAGCAGCCAAGATCCGGGACAGATCTACAATGAGCAGTTCTTC. Its translation is CASSQDPGQIYNEQFF.

On this clone: Other DNA sequences from this sample encode an identical CDR3 as well. The gene calls are TRBV28 and TRBJ1-2, with a tentative D call TRBD1 (5 bases). Trimming took off 9 bases at V and 3 bases at J, with 8 bases between the two ends. CDR1 is MDHEN, CDR2 SYDVKM, per germline. This CDR3 comprises 11 residues. CDR3 protein: CASRGDYGYTF. The CDR3, as DNA: TGTGCCAGTCGAGGGGACTATGGCTACACCTTC.

This chain connects TRBV27 to TRBJ1-2; 8 bases agree with TRBD1. In germline, CDR1 is MNHEY, CDR2 SMNVEV (reference sequence). This CDR3 has 15 residues. The junction had 8 bases not matched to a gene; V was cut back by 3 bases and J by 5 bases. CDR3 amino acids: CASSFGQGHYYGYTF. CDR3 nucleotides: TGTGCCAGCAGTTTCGGACAGGGCCACTATTATGGCTACACCTTC.

The rearrangement uses TRBV9 and TRBJ2-1, with D possibly TRBD2 on 5 matching bases. The CDR3 consists of 15 residues. Germline V gene sequence: CDR1 SGDLS, CDR2 YYNGEE. The V end was cut by 4 bases, the J end by 2 bases, with 13 bases between. The CDR3 DNA is TGTGCCAGCAGCCAACACGGGGTAGCCTACAATGAGCAGTTCTTC. As protein: CASSQHGVAYNEQFF.

The chain combines TRBV6-1 with TRBJ2-2; D is perhaps TRBD2 (5 bases). The CDR3 is 18 amino acids. V was pared by 3 bases and J by 1 base, with 18 bases between. Germline V gene sequence: CDR1 MNHNS, CDR2 SASEGT. The chain's CDR3 is CASSDLRDNKRNTGELFF. CDR3 DNA: TGTGCCAGCAGTGACCTGAGGGATAATAAGAGGAACACCGGGGAGCTGTTTTTT.

The J gene is TRBJ2-2, the V gene TRBV7-9; 8 bases agree with TRBD2. There are 18 residues in the CDR3. V lost 4 bases and J lost 7; bases outside the gene matches: 17. Germline CDR1 SEHNR, CDR2 FQNEAQ (reference sequence). The CDR3 bases are TGTGCCAGCAGCTCTCCGGGACTTCCAGCGGGAGCCATCGGGGAGCTGTTTTTT. Translating it yields CASSSPGLPAGAIGELFF.

The V and J genes are TRBV6-1 and TRBJ2-7; TRBD1 might be the D (6 bases). The CDR3 is 13 residues long. CDR1 is MNHNS and CDR2 is SASEGT in the germline V gene. V dropped 5 bases and J dropped 7 bases, with 15 bases sitting between them. The DNA for the CDR3 is TGTGCCAGCAGTTTAACAGGGAGTTGGGAGCAGTACTTC. Protein product: CASSLTGSWEQYF.

Details on this clone: Different DNA sequences within this sample yield the same CDR3. The CDR3 loop is CASSFGENTEAFF. The CDR3 DNA sequence: TGTGCCAGCAGCTTCGGGGAAAACACTGAAGCTTTCTTT. The rearrangement links TRBV5-6 to TRBJ1-1; D uncertain. CDR1 and CDR2 (germline): SGHDT, YYEEEE. This CDR3 comprises 13 residues. Trimming cost V 2 bases and J 2 bases, with 7 bases left between them. Supplemented by reference TRBV5-6 and TRBJ1-1, the full variable domain reads DAGVTQSPTHLIKTRGQQVTLRCSPKSGHDTVSWYQQALGQGPQFIFQYYEEEERQRGNFPDRFSGHQFPNYSSELNVNALLLGDSALYLCASSFGENTEAFFGQGTRLTVV.

This chain connects TRBV4-2 to TRBJ2-3; weak D call: TRBD1 (5 bases). The ends were cut back, 1 base at V and 3 bases at J, with 14 bases in the middle. Germline V gene lookup returns CDR1 LGHNA and CDR2 YNFKEQ. This CDR3 spans 16 amino acids. The CDR3 DNA is TGTGCCAGCAGCCAAGTGCAGGGAACGAGGACAGATACGCAGTATTTT. It translates to CASSQVQGTRTDTQYF.

V gene TRBV9 combines with J gene TRBJ2-2; no clear D. The V gene lost 4 bases and the J gene lost 3 bases, with 4 bases spanning the gap. The germline V gene encodes CDR1 SGDLS and CDR2 YYNGEE. CDR3 size: 12 residues. CDR3 in amino acids: CASSFDTGELFF. The CDR3 nucleotides are TGTGCCAGCAGCTTTGACACCGGGGAGCTGTTTTTT.

The chain joins TRBV7-9 to TRBJ2-2; 7 bases match TRBD2. This CDR3 is built from 15 residues. The junction had 6 bases not matched to a gene; V was cut back by 5 bases and J by 3 bases. Germline V gene data show CDR1 as SEHNR and CDR2 as FQNEAQ (reference sequence). CDR3 amino acids: CASSHGTTYTGELFF. CDR3 DNA: TGTGCCAGCAGCCACGGGACTACCTACACCGGGGAGCTGTTTTTT. The variable domain in full, with the rest retrieved from reference TRBV7-9 and TRBJ2-2, is DTGVSQNPRHKITKRGQNVTFRCDPISEHNRLYWYRQTLGQGPEFLTYFQNEAQLEKSRLLSDRFSAERPKGSFSTLEIQRTEQGDSAMYLCASSHGTTYTGELFFGEGSRLTVL.